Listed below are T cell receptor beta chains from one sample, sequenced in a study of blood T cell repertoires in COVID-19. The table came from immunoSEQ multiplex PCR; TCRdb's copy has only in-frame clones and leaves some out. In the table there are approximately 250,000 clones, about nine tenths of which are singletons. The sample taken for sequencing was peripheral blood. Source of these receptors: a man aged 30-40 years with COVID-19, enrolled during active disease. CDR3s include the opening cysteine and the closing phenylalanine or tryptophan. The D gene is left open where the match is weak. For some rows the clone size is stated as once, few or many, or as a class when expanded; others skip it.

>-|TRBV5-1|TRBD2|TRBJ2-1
TGCGCCAGCAGCCCATGGACCAGGGCTAGCGGGGGGGCCTTACCAAATGAGCAGTTCTTC
CASSPWTRASGGALPNEQFF
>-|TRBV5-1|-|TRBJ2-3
TGCGCCAGCAGCTTGCAGGGTGGCACAGATACGCAGTATTTT
CASSLQGGTDTQYF
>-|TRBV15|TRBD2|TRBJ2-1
TGTGCCACCAGCTCAAAGGGACTAGCGTCTTCCTACAATGAGCAGTTCTTC
CATSSKGLASSYNEQFF
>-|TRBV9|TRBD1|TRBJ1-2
TGTGCCAGCAGCGTAGGGGGGTCAGGGGGCCCGGGCTATGGCTACACCTTC
CASSVGGSGGPGYGYTF
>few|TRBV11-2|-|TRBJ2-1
TGTGCCAGCAGCTTATCGTCTAGCGAGCAGTTCTTC
CASSLSSSEQFF
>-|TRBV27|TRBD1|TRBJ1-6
TGTGCCAGCAGTGCCAACAGGGGCTATAATTCACCCCTCCACTTT
CASSANRGYNSPLHF
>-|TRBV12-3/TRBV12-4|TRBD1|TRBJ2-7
TGTGCCAGCAGGGCGACAGGGTCCGCCGAGCAGTACTTC
CASRATGSAEQYF
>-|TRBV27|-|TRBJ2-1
TGTGCCAGCAGTTTATCGGACAGTAACAATGAGCAGTTCTTC
CASSLSDSNNEQFF
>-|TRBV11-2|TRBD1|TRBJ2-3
TGTGCCAGCAGCTTAGCCCAGGGGGCGTTCACAGATACGCAGTATTTT
CASSLAQGAFTDTQYF
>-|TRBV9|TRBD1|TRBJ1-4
TGTGCCAGCAGCGTAGGGTTGGTAGGGACAGGCTATCCAACTAATGAAAAACTGTTTTTT
CASSVGLVGTGYPTNEKLFF